A single sample gave rise to the 15 T cell receptor beta chains below, sequenced in a study of blood T cell repertoires in COVID-19. Here immunoSEQ multiplex PCR was the method, and the copy in TCRdb shows in-frame clones only, minus some. The sample gives approximately 130,000 clones, around 88% of which show up once; roughly 18% is in the top ten. The specimen sequenced was peripheral blood. The source is a woman between 45 and 60 years old who had recovered from COVID-19.

This rearrangement joins TRBV11-2 to TRBJ2-5; D perhaps matches TRBD2 (5 bases). The CDR3 consists of 16 residues. Germline assignment: CDR1 SGHAT and CDR2 FQNNGV. Trimming took off 4 bases at V and 1 base at J, with 16 bases between the two ends. CDR3 nucleotides: TGTGCCAGCAGCTCCCAAGGCGGGCTCCGCCAAGAGACCCAGTACTTC. Amino acid sequence: CASSSQGGLRQETQYF.

The chain links TRBV6-1 to TRBJ2-1; D may be TRBD2 (5 bases). Germline CDR1 MNHNS, CDR2 SASEGT. This CDR3 has 19 amino acids. The germline V and J ends were trimmed by 2 bases and 2 bases, with 22 bases remaining between them. Here the CDR3 DNA reads TGTGCCAGCAGTGAAAGTCCAGACCCGGGGAGAAGGGCCTACAATGAGCAGTTCTTC. Its translation: CASSESPDPGRRAYNEQFF.

The chain combines TRBV18 with TRBJ2-5; 9 bases map to TRBD1. Germline lookup yields CDR1 KGHSH and CDR2 LQKENI. This CDR3 spans 14 amino acids. The junction had 9 bases not matched to a gene; V was cut back by 5 bases and J by 8 bases. The CDR3 region is CASSVSGTGLTQYF. The DNA of the CDR3 is TGTGCCAGCTCAGTCTCCGGGACAGGGTTAACCCAGTACTTC.

This rearrangement joins TRBV2 to TRBJ2-2; 8 nucleotides agree with TRBD1. CDR3 length equals 13 residues. Germline CDR1 SNHLY, CDR2 FYNNEI. V gave up 7 bases and J gave up 6 bases; unmatched junction bases: 4. The CDR3 bases are TGTGCCAGCAATGGACAGGGAGCCGGGGAGCTGTTTTTT. Amino acids: CASNGQGAGELFF.

The chain uses TRBV5-1 and TRBJ2-5; 8 positions agree with TRBD1. J lost 1 base, V lost 4 bases, and 12 bases had no gene match. This CDR3 region has 17 residues. Germline V gene data show CDR1 as SGHRS and CDR2 as YFSETQ. The CDR3 region has the DNA TGCGCCAGCAGCCAAGGACAGGGACCAACTTTCCAAGAGACCCAGTACTTC. Protein: CASSQGQGPTFQETQYF. Using reference TRBV5-1 and TRBJ2-5 for the parts outside the CDR3, the full variable domain is KAGVTQTPRYLIKTRGQQVTLSCSPISGHRSVSWYQQTPGQGLQFLFEYFSETQRNKGNFPGRFSGRQFSNSRSEMNVSTLELGDSALYLCASSQGQGPTFQETQYFGPGTRLLVL.

V gene TRBV14 combines with J gene TRBJ1-1, with no clear D. The V end was cut by 4 bases, the J end by 1 base, with 10 bases between. CDR1 is SGHDN and CDR2 is FVKESK in the germline V gene. There are 14 residues in the CDR3. DNA of the CDR3: TGTGCCAGCAGCCGACACCTACAGAACACTGAAGCTTTCTTT. It encodes CASSRHLQNTEAFF.

The chain carries TRBV5-6 and TRBJ2-3, with unresolved D. Germline assignment: CDR1 SGHDT and CDR2 YYEEEE. CDR3 length: 13 residues. Trimming took 5 bases from V and 2 from J, leaving 9 bases between them. CDR3 protein: CASRALSTDTQYF. The CDR3 DNA sequence: TGTGCCAGCAGGGCTTTGTCCACAGATACGCAGTATTTT.

This sequence joins TRBV4-3 and TRBJ1-1, with 8 positions matching TRBD1. The junction had 12 bases not matched to a gene; V was cut back by 6 bases and J by 3 bases. This CDR3 contains 16 residues. Germline V gene lookup returns CDR1 LGHNA and CDR2 YSLEER. The CDR3 spells CASSGVTGGPDTEAFF. DNA for the CDR3: TGCGCCAGCAGTGGCGTCACAGGGGGTCCGGACACTGAAGCTTTCTTT.

The rearrangement joins TRBV5-5 to TRBJ2-7; perhaps TRBD2 as D (6 bases). The length of the CDR3 is 13 residues. V was shortened by 4 bases and J by 9 bases, with 17 bases between the two germline ends. Germline lookup yields CDR1 SGHKS and CDR2 YYEKEE (reference sequence). The CDR3 DNA sequence: TGTGCCAGCAGCCGGCCCCCTAGCGAACGGCAGTACTTC. The encoded protein is CASSRPPSERQYF.

The gene calls are TRBV18 and TRBJ1-3, with D hard to call. Trimming shortened V by 1 base and J by 0 bases, and 10 bases separated the two germline ends. Germline V lookup: CDR1 KGHSH, CDR2 LQKENI. The CDR3 runs to 16 residues. The CDR3 DNA reads as TGTGCCAGCTCACCACAGGGCGGGATCTCTGGAAACACCATATATTTT. This sequence encodes CASSPQGGISGNTIYF.

This chain joins TRBV5-4 and TRBJ1-1, with 11 bases fitting TRBD1. The CDR3 contains 15 residues. V dropped 1 base and J dropped 4; count of bases not matched to a gene: 3. CDR1 is SGHNT and CDR2 is YYREEE in the germline V gene (reference sequence). CDR3 bases: TGTGCCAGCAGCTTGTCCGGGACAGGGGGCACTGAAGCTTTCTTT. Its protein is CASSLSGTGGTEAFF.

The chain joins TRBV9 to TRBJ2-2, with D maybe TRBD2 (5 bases). The CDR3 is 16 amino acids. CDR1 and CDR2 from the germline V gene are SGDLS and YYNGEE. Trimming cost V 0 bases and J 4 bases, with 13 bases left between them. In nucleotides, the CDR3 is TGTGCCAGCAGCGTAGCCGGTGGACGGGGCACCGGGGAGCTGTTTTTT. It specifies CASSVAGGRGTGELFF. The full variable domain, completed using reference TRBV9 and TRBJ2-2, is DSGVTQTPKHLITATGQRVTLRCSPRSGDLSVYWYQQSLDQGLQFLIQYYNGEERAKGNILERFSAQQFPDLHSELNLSSLELGDSALYFCASSVAGGRGTGELFFGEGSRLTVL.

Here the CDR3 DNA reads TGTGCCAGCAGTGGGCTGGCTAGCGGGAGCCAAGAGACCCAGTACTTC. Its protein is CASSGLASGSQETQYF. The chain carries TRBV2 and TRBJ2-5, with 10 bases lining up with TRBD2. Germline CDR1 and CDR2: SNHLY and FYNNEI. The trim removed 4 bases at V and 1 base at J, leaving 6 bases unmatched. The CDR3 sequence is 16 residues long.

This clone was picked up one time. This sequence joins TRBV3-1 (or the pseudogene TRBV3-2) and TRBJ2-7; possibly TRBD2 for D (5 bases). V was pared by 2 bases and J by 2 bases, with 19 bases between. The germline gives CDR1 LGHDT, CDR2 YNNKEL (reference sequence). This CDR3 is 17 amino acids long. CDR3 sequence: CASSQTVGGGGTYEQYF. The CDR3 DNA follows: TGTGCCAGCAGCCAAACGGTCGGAGGAGGAGGAACCTACGAGCAGTACTTC.

This sequence joins TRBV27 and TRBJ2-7, with 7 positions matching TRBD1. Germline assignment: CDR1 MNHEY and CDR2 SMNVEV (reference sequence). The CDR3 sequence is 15 residues long. The ends lost 0 bases at V and 3 bases at J; junction bases unmatched: 5. CDR3: CASSLSAQGDYEQYF. CDR3 coding DNA: TGTGCCAGCAGTTTATCAGCCCAGGGGGACTACGAGCAGTACTTC.